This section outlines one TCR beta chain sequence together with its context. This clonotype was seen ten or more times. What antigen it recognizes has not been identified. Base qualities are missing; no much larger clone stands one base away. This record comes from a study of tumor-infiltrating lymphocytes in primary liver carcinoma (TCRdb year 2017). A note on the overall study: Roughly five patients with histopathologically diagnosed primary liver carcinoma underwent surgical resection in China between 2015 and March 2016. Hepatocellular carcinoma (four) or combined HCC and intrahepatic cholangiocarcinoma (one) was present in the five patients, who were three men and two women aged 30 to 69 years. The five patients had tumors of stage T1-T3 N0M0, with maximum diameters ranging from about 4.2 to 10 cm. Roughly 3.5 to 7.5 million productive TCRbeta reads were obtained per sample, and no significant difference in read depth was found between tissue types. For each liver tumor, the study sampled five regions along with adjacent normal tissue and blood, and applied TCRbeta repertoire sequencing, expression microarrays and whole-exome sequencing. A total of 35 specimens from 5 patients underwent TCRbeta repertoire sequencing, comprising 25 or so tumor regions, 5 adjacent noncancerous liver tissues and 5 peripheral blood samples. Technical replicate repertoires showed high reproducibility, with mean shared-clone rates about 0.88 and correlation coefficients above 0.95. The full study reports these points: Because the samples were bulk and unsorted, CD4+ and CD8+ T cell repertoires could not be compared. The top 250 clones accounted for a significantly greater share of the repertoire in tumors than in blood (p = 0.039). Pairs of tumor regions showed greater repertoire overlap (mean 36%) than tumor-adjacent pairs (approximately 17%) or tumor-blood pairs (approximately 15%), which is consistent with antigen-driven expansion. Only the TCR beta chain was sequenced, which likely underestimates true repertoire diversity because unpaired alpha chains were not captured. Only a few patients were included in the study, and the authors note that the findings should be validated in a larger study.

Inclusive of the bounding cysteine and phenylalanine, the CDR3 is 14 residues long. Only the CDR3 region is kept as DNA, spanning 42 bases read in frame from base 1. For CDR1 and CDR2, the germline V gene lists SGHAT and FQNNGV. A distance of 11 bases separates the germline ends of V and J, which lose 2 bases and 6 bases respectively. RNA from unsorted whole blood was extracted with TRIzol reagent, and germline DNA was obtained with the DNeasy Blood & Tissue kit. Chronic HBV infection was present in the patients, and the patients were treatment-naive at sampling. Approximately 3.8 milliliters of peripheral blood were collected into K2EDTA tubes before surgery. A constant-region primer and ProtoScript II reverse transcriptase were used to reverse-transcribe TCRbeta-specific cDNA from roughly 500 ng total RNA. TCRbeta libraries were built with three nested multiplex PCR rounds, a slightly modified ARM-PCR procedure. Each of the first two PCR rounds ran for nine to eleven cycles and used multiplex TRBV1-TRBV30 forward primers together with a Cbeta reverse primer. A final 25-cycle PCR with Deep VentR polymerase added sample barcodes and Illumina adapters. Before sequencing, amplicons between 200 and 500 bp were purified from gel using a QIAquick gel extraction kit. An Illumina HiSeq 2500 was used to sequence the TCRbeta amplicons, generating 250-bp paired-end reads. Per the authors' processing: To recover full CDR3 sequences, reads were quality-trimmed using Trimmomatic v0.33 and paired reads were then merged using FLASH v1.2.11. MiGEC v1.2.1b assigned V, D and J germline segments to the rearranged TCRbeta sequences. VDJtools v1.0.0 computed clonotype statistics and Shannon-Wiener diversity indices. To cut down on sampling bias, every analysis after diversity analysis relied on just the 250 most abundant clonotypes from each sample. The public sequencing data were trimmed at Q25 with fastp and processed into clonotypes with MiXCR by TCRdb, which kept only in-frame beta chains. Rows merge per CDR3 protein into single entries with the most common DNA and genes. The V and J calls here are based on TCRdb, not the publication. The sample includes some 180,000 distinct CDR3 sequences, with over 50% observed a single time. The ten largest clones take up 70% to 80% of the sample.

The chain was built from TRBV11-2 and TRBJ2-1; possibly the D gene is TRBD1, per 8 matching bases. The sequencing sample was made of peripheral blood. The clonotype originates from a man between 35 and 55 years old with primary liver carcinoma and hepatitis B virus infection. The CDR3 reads CASSLSGTGNEQFF. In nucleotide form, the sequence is TGTGCCAGCAGCTTAAGCGGGACAGGCAATGAGCAGTTCTTC.